This T cell receptor (beta chain) was documented in a study of T-cell reconstitution after alpha-beta-depleted transplantation in children (dated by TCRdb to about 2016). At the level of the whole study: Using TCR repertoire profiling, the study quantitatively followed how T-cell immune reconstitution unfolded in children after TCRalphabeta/CD19-depleted allogeneic hematopoietic cell transplantation.

Interpreted using the paper, the treatment or condition label stands for: allogeneic hematopoietic cell transplantation with graft depleted of TCRalphabeta T cells and CD19 B cells. TCRalphabeta/CD19-depleted allogeneic hematopoietic cell grafts were given to the transplant recipients, all of whom were children. This clonotype was recorded many times. The antigen this receptor binds is unknown. The record has no base qualities; no much larger clone is one base away. The library was generated by PCR. Sequencing used an Illumina HiSeq 2500. To normalize quantification of the TCRbeta repertoire, the TCR libraries were built with molecular barcoding that relied on unique molecular identifiers. TCRdb reanalyzed the raw reads on its own, using fastp at Q25 for trimming and MiXCR for clone calling, and kept in-frame beta chains. Each entry is one CDR3 protein sequence, shown with its most common DNA and genes. This sample has fewer than 700,000 distinct CDR3 sequences in its table, and 20% to 25% of those were observed once. The top ten clonotypes cover 13% to 15% of the sample.

The paper's findings and limits, for the study overall: Hyperexpanded clone frequencies declined over subsequent months; after one year, T-cell counts and TCRbeta diversity were mostly attributed to newly produced T cells. The apparently early alphabetaT-cell count recovery about two months after transplant was reportedly dependent on only several hundred rapidly expanded clones derived from non-depleted graft cells. In some patients, the high TCRbeta diversity seen at day 60 was put down to recipient T cells and intrathymic progenitors that had survived conditioning.

From the cysteine up to the phenylalanine, the CDR3 has a length of 14 residues. The sequence is cut down to CDR3 DNA, 42 bases in frame from base 1. Deletion took 0 bases off V and 9 bases off J, with a span of 13 bases between the germline ends. Based on the germline V gene, the CDR1 and CDR2 sequences are SGHRS and YFSETQ. This sequence originates from a boy under two years old who had a stem cell transplant for acute myeloid leukemia, so the T cells may come from the graft donor. The chain employs TRBV5-1 and TRBJ1-5; the D gene is unclear. Sample: PBMCs, mostly from graft donor cells, taken 360 days after TCRalphabeta/CD19-depleted stem cell transplant. The CDR3 protein is CASSLVGPAGPQHF. The nucleotides read TGCGCCAGCAGCTTGGTAGGGCCGGCTGGGCCCCAGCATTTT.